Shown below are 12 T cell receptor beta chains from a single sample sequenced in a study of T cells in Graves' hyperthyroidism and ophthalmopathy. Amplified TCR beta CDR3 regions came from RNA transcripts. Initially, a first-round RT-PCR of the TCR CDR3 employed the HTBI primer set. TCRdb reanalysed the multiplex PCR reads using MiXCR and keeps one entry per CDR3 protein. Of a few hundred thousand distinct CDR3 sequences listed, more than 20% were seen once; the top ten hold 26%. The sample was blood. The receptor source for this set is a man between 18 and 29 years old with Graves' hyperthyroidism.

The CDR3 loop reads CASSLGGLRMDEQYF. DNA for the CDR3: TGTGCCAGCAGCTTAGGTGGGTTAAGAATGGACGAGCAGTACTTC. The chain joins TRBV11-2 to TRBJ2-7, with D unresolved. The V end was cut by 1 base, the J end by 5 bases, with 15 bases between. Germline V CDR1 and CDR2: SGHAT, FQNNGV. The length of the CDR3 is 15 residues.

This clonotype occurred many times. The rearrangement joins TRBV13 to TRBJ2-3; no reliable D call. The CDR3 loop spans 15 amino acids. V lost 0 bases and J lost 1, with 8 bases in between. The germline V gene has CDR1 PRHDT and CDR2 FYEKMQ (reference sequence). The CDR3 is CASSLGSMRTDTQYF. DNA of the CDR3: TGTGCCAGCAGCTTAGGTTCGATGCGCACAGATACGCAGTATTTT.

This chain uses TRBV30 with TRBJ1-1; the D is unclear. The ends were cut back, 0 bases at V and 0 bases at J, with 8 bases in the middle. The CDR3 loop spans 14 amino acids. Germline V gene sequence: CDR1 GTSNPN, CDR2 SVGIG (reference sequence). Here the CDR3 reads CAWSVDGLNTEAFF. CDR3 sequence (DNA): TGTGCCTGGAGTGTAGACGGCCTGAACACTGAAGCTTTCTTT. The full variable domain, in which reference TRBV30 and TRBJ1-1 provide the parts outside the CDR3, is SQTIHQWPATLVQPVGSPLSLECTVEGTSNPNLYWYRQAAGRGLQLLFYSVGIGQISSEVPQNLSASRPQDRQFILSSKKLLLSDSGFYLCAWSVDGLNTEAFFGQGTRLTVV.

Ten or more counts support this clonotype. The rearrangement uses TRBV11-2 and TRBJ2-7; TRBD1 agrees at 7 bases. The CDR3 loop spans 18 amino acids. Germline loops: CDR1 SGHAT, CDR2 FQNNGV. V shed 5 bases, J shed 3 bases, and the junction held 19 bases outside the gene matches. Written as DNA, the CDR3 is TGTGCCAGCAGCCCAATTAGCCGCAACAGGGGAAGCGGCTACGAGCAGTACTTC. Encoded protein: CASSPISRNRGSGYEQYF.

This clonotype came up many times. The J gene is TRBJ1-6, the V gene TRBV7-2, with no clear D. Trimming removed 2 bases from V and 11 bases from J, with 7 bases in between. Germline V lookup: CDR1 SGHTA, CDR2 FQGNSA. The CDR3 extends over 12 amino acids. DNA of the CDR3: TGTGCCAGCAGCTTAATACCTCCACCCCTCCACTTT. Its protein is CASSLIPPPLHF.

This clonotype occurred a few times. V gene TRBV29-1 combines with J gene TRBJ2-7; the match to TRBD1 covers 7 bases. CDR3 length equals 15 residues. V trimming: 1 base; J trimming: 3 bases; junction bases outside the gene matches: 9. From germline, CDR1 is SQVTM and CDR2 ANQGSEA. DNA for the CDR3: TGCAGCGTTGAAGTACCGGGACAGAGAGACTACGAGCAGTACTTC. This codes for CSVEVPGQRDYEQYF.

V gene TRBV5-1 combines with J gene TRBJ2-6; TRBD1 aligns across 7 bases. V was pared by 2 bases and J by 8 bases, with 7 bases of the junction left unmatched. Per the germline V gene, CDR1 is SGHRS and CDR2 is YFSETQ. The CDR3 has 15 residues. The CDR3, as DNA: TGCGCCAGCAGCTTCAGACAGGGTTTTTCCAACGTCCTGACTTTC. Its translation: CASSFRQGFSNVLTF.

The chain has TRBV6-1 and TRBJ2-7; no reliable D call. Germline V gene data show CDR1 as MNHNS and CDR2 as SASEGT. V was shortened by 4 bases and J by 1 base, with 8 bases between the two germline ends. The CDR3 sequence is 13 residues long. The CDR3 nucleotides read TGTGCCAGCAGTGTACGGTTATCCTACGAGCAGTACTTC. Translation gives CASSVRLSYEQYF.

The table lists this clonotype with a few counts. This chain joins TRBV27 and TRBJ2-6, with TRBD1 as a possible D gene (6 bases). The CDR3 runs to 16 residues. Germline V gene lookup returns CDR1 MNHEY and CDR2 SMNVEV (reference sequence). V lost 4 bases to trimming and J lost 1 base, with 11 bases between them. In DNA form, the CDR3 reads TGTGCCAGCAGTTCAGACAGGACTTCTGGGGCCAACGTCCTGACTTTC. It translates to CASSSDRTSGANVLTF.

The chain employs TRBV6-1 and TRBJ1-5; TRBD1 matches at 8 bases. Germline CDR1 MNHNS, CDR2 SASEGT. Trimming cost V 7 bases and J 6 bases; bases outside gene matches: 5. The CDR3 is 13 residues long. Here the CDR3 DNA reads TGTGCCAGCACGGTCACAGGGGGTCAGCCCCAGCATTTT. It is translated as CASTVTGGQPQHF.

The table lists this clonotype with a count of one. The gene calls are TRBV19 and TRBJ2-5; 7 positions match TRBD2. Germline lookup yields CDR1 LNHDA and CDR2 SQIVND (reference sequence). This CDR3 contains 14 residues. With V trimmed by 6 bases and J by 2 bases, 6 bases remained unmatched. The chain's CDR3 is CASRDPGLQETQYF. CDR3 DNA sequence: TGTGCCAGTAGGGATCCGGGACTACAAGAGACCCAGTACTTC.

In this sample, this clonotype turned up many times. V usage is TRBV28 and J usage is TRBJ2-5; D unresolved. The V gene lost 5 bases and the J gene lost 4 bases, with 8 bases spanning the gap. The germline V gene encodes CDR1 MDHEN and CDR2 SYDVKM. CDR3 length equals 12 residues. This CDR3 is CASSEVAETQYF. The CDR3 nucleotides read TGTGCCAGCAGTGAGGTGGCAGAGACCCAGTACTTC.